This TCR beta chain appears in the sequencing data of a study of cytomegalovirus exposure and HLA in healthy donors (dated by TCRdb to 2016 to 2017). In the study overall: An earlier analysis of approximately 640 of the donors reported approximately 300 Gb of sequence data and 120 million or so unique TCR beta sequences from about 179 million T cells. An early release that covered fewer than 750 HLA-typed donors contained approximately 300 gigabases of sequencing data and roughly 84 million unique TCR sequences. Among the approximately 400 genotyped donors, around 81% belonged to the genetic ancestry cluster associated with self-reported Caucasian donors. The study was designed to test whether signatures of past pathogen exposure could be identified by cataloging public T cell receptors. The study used immunosequencing to profile the T cell repertoires of 666 subjects and linked those repertoires to cytomegalovirus serostatus. A separate validation cohort of approximately 120 different subjects was used in addition to the roughly 620-subject first cohort. To predict cytomegalovirus infection status, the study brought together high-throughput TCR immunosequencing, statistical association of individual TCRs with disease status, and machine learning. A later analysis re-examined previously published TCR beta repertoires from 500 to 700 donors and added high-resolution HLA genotyping to investigate patterns of TCR occurrence. Rather than using new phenotypic data, the later analysis identified candidate immune exposures from TCR beta sequences and from how often those sequences occurred across donors. In an earlier analysis of roughly 580 of the donors, high-throughput TCR beta sequencing was used to judge whether each TCR beta V gene segment behaved as functional or pseudogenic. Donor age, sex, ethnicity and CMV serostatus were compiled together with the repertoire data. A later genetic analysis used genome-wide SNP genotypes for about three fifths of the roughly 700 donors, treating that subset as a discovery cohort. All discovery cohort repertoires had been generated on a single sequencing platform. HLA typing covered class I and class II loci at four-digit resolution. Typing coverage varied by locus: about 620-630 donors for A, B, C, DRB1 and DQB1; about 520 for DQA1; around 570 for DPA1; more than 450 for DPB1. Because of strong linkage in the cohort, 4 to 6 DR-DQ haplotypes were treated as single units for association and clustering. Among around 400 genotyped donors of the cohort, an average of around 240,000 unique TCR beta nucleotide sequences were sequenced per donor, roughly 20% of them non-productive. What the authors observed across the whole study: A later analysis reported that several top co-occurrence clusters appeared linked to parvovirus B19, influenza, CMV and Epstein-Barr virus. When HLA alleles, especially DR and DQ, strongly co-occurred, TCR associations were difficult to assign to individual alleles. Linkage disequilibrium might explain the correlated functional status among segregating V segments, but an unknown experimental factor could not be excluded. An earlier analysis of approximately 570 of the donors showed that most TCR beta V segments appeared in productive rearrangements either about 87% or about 30% of the time, which broadly matched IMGT annotations. This cohort had only TCR beta chains sequenced, and the lack of alpha or paired-chain data limited which features could be detected. Cytomegalovirus status was reported to be diagnosed by the classifier with high specificity and sensitivity in both the original and validation cohorts. A further reported finding was that TCR beta sequences accurately predicted the HLA-A and HLA-B alleles for most subjects in the first cohort. Compared with the roughly 600-donor mean, donors in an Asian-associated ancestry cluster had fewer N-insertions in productive TCRs, according to a later genetic analysis. A later analysis associated 15,000 to 20,000 TCR beta sequences with specific HLA alleles at a false discovery rate of 0.05. In vitro tests confirmed that a few of the cytomegalovirus-associated TCR beta chains recognize cytomegalovirus antigens. CMV serostatus was the only immune exposure information available for the cohort. The study listed 164 TCR beta chains as associated with cytomegalovirus. A later analysis found that HLA-associated TCR beta chains were more clonally expanded and had lower generation probabilities than equally common non-associated chains. A cluster of highly shared sequence variants was judged likely to represent a technical artifact of the sequencing pipeline. A later analysis found that most CMV-associated TCR beta chains appeared HLA-restricted, with HLA associations seemingly driven largely by CMV exposure. Because counts were too low, seventeen rarely observed V segments, including chromosome 9 orphons, were excluded from the earlier analysis of fewer than 650 of the donors. HLA typing was unavailable for some donors at each locus, so association tests used only the typed subset. A later genetic analysis associated a missense DCLRE1C variant with V-gene and J-gene trimming of TCR beta chains, and an independent cohort replicated the association. Sequencing depth was assumed to be roughly uniform across donors in the presence/absence analyses, though that assumption may not hold. It was suggested by the authors that the approach could potentially be generalized to other disease states and immunological phenotypes. A later analysis found that TCR association rates varied across HLA loci, with DRB1 alleles showing the most associated TCRs and HLA-C alleles the fewest. While some public TCRs were present in many individuals, most TCR sequences turned up only very rarely across donors.

The cohort was made up of around 720 healthy bone marrow donors. All cohort members were sampled while nominally healthy, although unrecorded immune exposures were likely present. The donor tested CMV seropositive, placing the donor among the 289 seropositive members of the cohort. Each donor provided a peripheral blood sample, and peripheral blood mononuclear cells were used for TCR beta sequencing. The Qiagen DNeasy Blood Extraction Kit was used to extract genomic DNA from the blood cell samples. Comments on this clone: Its antigen is currently not known. It has no much larger one-base neighbor in the sample; base qualities were not kept.

Library construction relied on the immunoSEQ multiplex PCR assay. For the multiplex PCR, a mixture combining 60 forward primers for TCR Vbeta segments and 13 reverse primers for TCR Jbeta segments was used. Amplification of the CDR3 region of rearranged TCR beta genes was performed with a multiplex PCR assay on genomic DNA. The Illumina HiSeq System was used to sequence the amplified TCR beta libraries as 87-base-pair reads. On the authors' methods: A later analysis counted tens of millions of unique TCR beta chains across the 666 repertoires, and some 12 million of these chains were shared by at least two donors. Raw reads were error-corrected and collapsed into unique sequences with a nearest-neighbor algorithm that merged closely related sequences to remove PCR and sequencing errors. Alignment of CDR3 sequences to IMGT reference sequences was used to assign V, D and J gene segments. For a sequence to be retained, a match of at least six nucleotides to both a V gene segment and a J gene segment was required. A rearrangement counted as productive if the CDR3 had no stop codons and remained in frame with V and J, and every other rearrangement counted as non-productive. Following IMGT convention, CDR3 was defined as the stretch from the second conserved V-encoded cysteine up to the conserved J-encoded phenylalanine. Sequences without an unambiguous match to a single V gene segment were excluded from the earlier analysis of 450 to 750 of the donors. An earlier analysis of approximately 590 of the donors called V segments functional above 56.7% productive rearrangements and segregating when the between-donor standard deviation exceeded 5%. A statistical classification framework was built to diagnose cytomegalovirus status from the catalog of TCR beta chain sequences. In a later analysis, V and J genes were assigned by comparing TCR nucleotide sequences against IMGT/GENE-DB human TR gene sequences. In a later analysis, CDR3 sequences and most-parsimonious VDJ recombination scenarios were assigned using the TCRdist pipeline. In a later analysis, every TCR beta chain was defined by the combination of its CDR3 amino acid sequence and its V-gene family, and reads without a unique V-gene family were dropped. A later analysis removed 500 to 650 highly shared, low-generation-probability nucleotide sequences to deal with suspected cross-contamination and a sequencing artifact. In a later analysis, a clonal expansion index was calculated for each public chain from normalized within-repertoire ranks of inferred template counts. Generation probabilities in a later analysis came from a VDJ recombination model fitted to out-of-frame rearrangements, and those results were checked against IGoR. A later analysis scored TCR-TCR, TCR-HLA and TCR-CMV co-occurrence with hypergeometric tests, applying a repertoire-size bias correction to TCR pairs. To estimate false discovery rates, a later analysis permuted the HLA or CMV assignments 20 times. In a later analysis, co-occurring TCRs were grouped with DBSCAN, and TCRdist sequence similarity was added when clustering was performed within HLA-allele-positive subsets. Repertoires with fewer than 30,000 or more than 120,000 public chains were left out of co-occurrence clustering, as were five repertoires with anomalous nucleotide sharing. TCRdb limited this immuneACCESS table to in-frame rearrangements with V and J called. A share of clones is missing; checked studies link under half to unresolved V genes, and the rest is unexplained. That table supplies the V and J calls and clone size; D and trimming were determined from the DNA. This sample lists over 120,000 clones; almost 85% were detected once. The ten largest clones take up less than 1.5% of the sample.

The source is a man aged 25 to 40 in good health and CMV-seropositive. Sequencing was carried out using PBMCs.

The DNA is TGTGCCAGCAGCTTGGGGGGCCTAGCGGGACACAATGAGCAGTTCTTC. It translates to CASSLGGLAGHNEQFF. Recombination linked TRBV5-4 to TRBJ2-1; TRBD2 fits 9 bases in the junction. CDR1 and CDR2 are drawn from the germline V gene (reference sequence): SGHNT, YYREEE. CDR3 length: 16 amino acids, cysteine to phenylalanine. Only CDR3 DNA is held: 48 bases, read in frame from base 1. At the junction V is shortened by 0 bases and J by 5 bases; bases outside the gene matches: 6.